This entry concerns a single T cell receptor (beta chain). As for time point: after dendritic cell vaccination, including at tumor progression/relapse. Assay: immunoSEQ multiplex PCR; the TCRdb copy retains only in-frame clones and omits some. In the table there are approximately 99,000 clones, around 80% of which are singletons. The entry originates in a study of glioma-infiltrating T cells after dendritic cell vaccination. This clonotype originated in a human donor with glioblastoma. Sequenced material: blood, taken after dendritic cell vaccination.

CDR3 bases: TGTGCCAGCAGCCCCGGGACAGGTCAGGAACCCCAGCATTTT. Translating it yields CASSPGTGQEPQHF. The chain carries TRBV11-1 and TRBJ1-5, with TRBD1 identical over 8 bases. The V and J ends lost 5 bases and 10 bases, in that order; junction bases with no gene match: 10. Germline-derived CDR1 and CDR2 are SGHAT and FQDESV (reference sequence). This CDR3 contains 14 residues.